These 15 T cell receptor beta chains came from one sample sequenced in a study of early T cells in non-severe SARS-CoV-2 infection. TCRdb called the 5' RACE reads again in MiXCR, with one record for every CDR3 protein. The table shows 70,000 or so distinct CDR3 sequences, with roughly a tenth occurring only once. The specimen was whole blood. The receptors were gathered from an adult who was a healthcare worker with PCR-confirmed SARS-CoV-2 infection or an uninfected control (not recorded which).

In its sample, this clonotype was seen many times. The chain has TRBV9 and TRBJ2-7; 11 bases are a match to TRBD1. The CDR3 loop spans 14 amino acids. The V and J ends lost 3 bases and 7 bases, in that order; junction bases with no gene match: 6. Germline V CDR1 and CDR2: SGDLS, YYNGEE. Written as DNA, the CDR3 is TGTGCCAGCAGCGCTGGACAGGGGGCAGGTGAGCAGTACTTC. Translated, it gives CASSAGQGAGEQYF.

This clonotype has a count of ten or more. This chain uses TRBV4-1 with TRBJ2-1; D gene unclear. This CDR3 spans 14 amino acids. V lost 3 bases and J lost 5, with 11 bases in between. CDR1 is MGHRA and CDR2 is YSYEKL in the germline V gene. The CDR3 DNA follows: TGCGCCAGCAGCCATGTCGAGCTCGACAATGAGCAGTTCTTC. Its translation: CASSHVELDNEQFF.

The table lists this clonotype with many counts. The chain combines TRBV30 with TRBJ2-6; no clear D. Trimming cost V 5 bases and J 0 bases, with 23 bases left between them. The CDR3 sequence is 19 residues long. In germline, CDR1 is GTSNPN, CDR2 SVGIG (reference sequence). The CDR3 nucleotides read TGTGCCTGGGACTTTTGGACCATTTTGACCACCTCTGGGGCCAACGTCCTGACTTTC. Translation gives CAWDFWTILTTSGANVLTF.

The rearrangement joins TRBV20-1 to TRBJ2-1, with TRBD1 as a possible D gene (5 bases). The germline CDR1 and CDR2 sequences are DFQATT and SNEGSKA (reference sequence). V lost 2 bases and J 7 bases, leaving 18 bases between the germline ends. The CDR3 spans 15 residues. CDR3 bases: TGCAGTGCTAGAAACCCATTGGGCAGGGTAAATGAGCAGTTCTTC. This sequence encodes CSARNPLGRVNEQFF.

The chain links TRBV7-2 to TRBJ2-1; TRBD2 aligns across 7 bases. The CDR3 is 15 amino acids. The V gene's germline CDR1 is SGHTA and CDR2 FQGNSA. With V trimmed by 3 bases and J by 3 bases, 5 bases remained unmatched. The CDR3 here is CASSFEAGNYNEQFF. The CDR3 coding sequence is TGTGCCAGCAGCTTTGAAGCGGGGAACTACAATGAGCAGTTCTTC.

The CDR3 is CASSLGAGGPNEQYF. The CDR3 region has the DNA TGTGCCAGCAGCTTAGGAGCGGGAGGGCCTAACGAGCAGTACTTC. V and J are TRBV7-9 and TRBJ2-7; TRBD2 agrees at 10 bases. V lost 1 base to trimming and J lost 5 bases; unmatched junction nucleotides: 5. Germline V gene data show CDR1 as SEHNR and CDR2 as FQNEAQ (reference sequence). The CDR3 runs 15 residues. Full variable domain (missing parts from reference TRBV7-9 and TRBJ2-7): DTGVSQNPRHKITKRGQNVTFRCDPISEHNRLYWYRQTLGQGPEFLTYFQNEAQLEKSRLLSDRFSAERPKGSFSTLEIQRTEQGDSAMYLCASSLGAGGPNEQYFGPGTRLTVT.

The chain links TRBV11-2 to TRBJ2-3, with TRBD2 matching 8 bases. After removal of 4 bases from V and 1 base from J, the junction contained 1 base not matched to a gene. Germline values: CDR1 SGHAT, CDR2 FQNNGV. The CDR3 covers 14 residues. CDR3 loop: CASSSLAGTDTQYF. CDR3 in DNA: TGTGCCAGCAGCTCACTAGCGGGCACAGATACGCAGTATTTT.

The chain is built from TRBV4-3 and TRBJ1-6; the D gene is possibly TRBD1 (6 bases). Trimming left V 4 bases short and J 6 bases short, with 16 bases between. Germline lookup yields CDR1 LGHNA and CDR2 YSLEER. This CDR3 spans 16 amino acids. The CDR3: CASSLFRGDINSPLHF. In DNA, the CDR3 is TGCGCCAGCAGCCTTTTTCGAGGGGACATTAATTCACCCCTCCACTTT.

The chain couples TRBV4-3 to TRBJ2-7, with 10 bases matching TRBD2. CDR1 is LGHNA, CDR2 YSLEER, per germline. With 4 bases clipped from V and 6 bases from J, the junction kept 12 bases outside the gene matches. CDR3 length: 16 residues. CDR3 DNA sequence: TGCGCCAGCAGCCCCTCCAGCCTAGCGGGAGTTCGCGAGCAGTACTTC. Its protein is CASSPSSLAGVREQYF.

This clonotype was seen many times. This CDR3 reads CASSLKAVQAFSYNEQFF. The CDR3 bases are TGTGCCAGCAGCTTAAAGGCCGTACAGGCCTTCTCCTACAATGAGCAGTTCTTC. V is TRBV11-2 and J is TRBJ2-1; TRBD1 might be the D (5 bases). Trimming cost V 2 bases and J 0 bases, with 17 bases left between them. The CDR3 contains 18 residues. CDR1 SGHAT and CDR2 FQNNGV come from the germline V gene. Based on the CDR3 plus reference TRBV11-2 and TRBJ2-1, the full variable domain is EAGVAQSPRYKIIEKRQSVAFWCNPISGHATLYWYQQILGQGPKLLIQFQNNGVVDDSQLPKDRFSAERLKGVDSTLKIQPAKLEDSAVYLCASSLKAVQAFSYNEQFFGPGTRLTVL.

This clonotype was observed many times. V and J are TRBV12-3 or TRBV12-4 and TRBJ1-6; 10 bases are shared with TRBD1. V lost 6 bases, J lost 0 bases, and 8 bases stayed unmatched. The CDR3 totals 18 residues. Here the CDR3 reads CASRPGQGNGSYNSPLHF. CDR3 in DNA: TGTGCCAGCAGACCGGGACAGGGGAACGGCTCCTATAATTCACCCCTCCACTTT.

This CDR3 is CSALGLEKTQYF. For the CDR3, the DNA is TGCAGTGCCTTGGGGTTAGAGAAGACCCAGTACTTC. V usage is TRBV20-1 and J usage is TRBJ2-5; no definite D call. CDR1 DFQATT and CDR2 SNEGSKA come from the germline V gene (reference sequence). This CDR3 spans 12 amino acids. V lost 6 bases to trimming and J lost 6 bases, with 14 bases between them.

This clonotype appeared a few times. V usage is TRBV7-9 and J usage is TRBJ2-7; 15 positions agree with TRBD2. Trimming removed 5 bases from V and 1 base from J; junction bases left unmatched: 6. CDR3 size: 17 residues. Germline CDR1 and CDR2: SEHNR and FQNEAQ (reference sequence). The CDR3 region is CASSLGLAGGPSYEQYF. CDR3 sequence (DNA): TGTGCCAGCAGCCTAGGACTAGCGGGAGGGCCTTCCTACGAGCAGTACTTC.

The chain couples TRBV5-8 to TRBJ2-1, with D maybe TRBD2 (5 bases). Trimming left V 5 bases short and J 8 bases short, with 17 bases between. The CDR3 is made up of 14 amino acids. In germline, CDR1 is SGHTS, CDR2 YDEGEE. CDR3 region: CASRLDSGEDEQFF. The CDR3 DNA reads as TGTGCCAGCAGACTAGACTCGGGTGAGGATGAGCAGTTCTTC.

The V and J genes are TRBV11-3 and TRBJ1-5, with D possibly matching TRBD1 (6 bases). Germline values: CDR1 SGHNT, CDR2 YENEEA. V was cut by 0 bases and J by 7 bases, with 19 bases left in between. CDR3 length equals 17 residues. The CDR3 sequence: CASSLEVLTGRGQPQHF. The CDR3 DNA reads TGTGCCAGCAGCTTAGAGGTCCTGACAGGTCGTGGCCAGCCCCAGCATTTT.